This T cell receptor beta chain was captured in a study of T-cell memory formation after mild COVID-19. Study at large: Among the donors, TCR clusters were largely specific to each donor.

One entry per CDR3 protein results from TCRdb running MiXCR on the 5' RACE reads. The profile shows fewer than 95,000 distinct CDR3 sequences, about 15% of them singletons. This clonotype has only a few counts. The clonotype comes from a man aged 18 to 29 who had mild COVID-19 (a few samples of this study predate the infection). Cell type and time point are not known. The sequenced sample was PBMCs or a T cell subset sorted from them (not recorded which).

The chain's CDR3 is CASAQGGSEAFF. CDR3 bases: TGTGCCAGCGCCCAGGGAGGATCTGAAGCTTTCTTT. The chain combines TRBV11-2 with TRBJ1-1; D possibly corresponds to TRBD1 (5 bases). Trimming cost V 8 bases and J 6 bases, with 13 bases left between them. CDR1 and CDR2 from the germline V gene are SGHAT and FQNNGV. The CDR3 loop spans 12 amino acids.